Shown below are 12 T cell receptor beta chains from a single sample sequenced in a study of cytomegalovirus exposure and HLA in healthy donors. A multiplex PCR was run with 60 Vbeta primers and 13 Jbeta primers. Profiled with immunoSEQ multiplex PCR; TCRdb holds only in-frame clones, not every one. The sample records about 200,000 clones, 79% being singletons. Sequenced: PBMCs. The receptors originated from a woman aged 25 to 39 in good health and CMV-seropositive.

This clone was found once. This sequence joins TRBV5-1 and TRBJ2-3, with 11 positions matching TRBD1. The germline gives CDR1 SGHRS, CDR2 YFSETQ. The CDR3 loop spans 16 amino acids. Losses at the gene ends were 0 bases for V and 7 bases for J; bases not matched to a gene: 7. Written as DNA, the CDR3 is TGCGCCAGCAGCTTGGAAGGACAGGGGGCATTTCATACGCAGTATTTT. Its protein product is CASSLEGQGAFHTQYF.

This clone was counted a single time. The rearrangement links TRBV5-6 to TRBJ2-5, with TRBD1 matching 9 bases. Matching the DNA end better, TRBJ2-7 makes the J call doubtful. The V gene's germline CDR1 is SGHDT and CDR2 YYEEEE. The CDR3 is made up of 16 amino acids. In DNA, the CDR3 is TGTGCCAGCAGCTTGGTTCCCGGGACAGGGTTCTACGAGCAGTACTTC. This sequence encodes CASSLVPGTGFYEQYF.

The chain carries TRBV9 and TRBJ1-2; D might be TRBD1 (5 bases). V was clipped by 0 bases and J by 4 bases, with 10 bases between them. The CDR3 is 14 amino acids. Germline V CDR1 and CDR2: SGDLS, YYNGEE. CDR3 bases: TGTGCCAGCAGCGTAGAAACAGGTTCCTATGGCTACACCTTC. Translation: CASSVETGSYGYTF.

The chain couples TRBV2 to TRBJ1-2; D perhaps matches TRBD1 (6 bases). The germline gives CDR1 SNHLY, CDR2 FYNNEI. CDR3 length: 14 residues. V dropped 5 bases and J dropped 3 bases, with 13 bases sitting between them. CDR3 region: CASSLTGTHYGYTF. The CDR3 bases are TGTGCCAGCAGTCTAACCGGGACACACTATGGCTACACCTTC.

Only one count was recorded for this clone. The rearrangement uses TRBV4-3 and TRBJ2-2; 8 bases map to TRBD2. The J segment lost 1 base and the V segment lost 0 bases, leaving 4 bases of the junction unmatched. The CDR3 spans 17 residues. The germline gives CDR1 LGHNA, CDR2 YSLEER. This chain's CDR3 is CASSQDRSGGNTGELFF. CDR3 sequence (DNA): TGCGCCAGCAGCCAAGATAGAAGCGGGGGGAACACCGGGGAGCTGTTTTTT.

The genes are TRBV4-3 and TRBJ2-1; D is perhaps TRBD1 (6 bases). Germline V lookup: CDR1 LGHNA, CDR2 YSLEER. The V end was cut by 6 bases, the J end by 1 base, with 10 bases between. This CDR3 has 14 residues. The CDR3 DNA is TGCGCCAGCAGACAGGGAACGTCCTACAATGAGCAGTTCTTC. Amino acid sequence: CASRQGTSYNEQFF.

The chain links TRBV27 to TRBJ2-7; possibly TRBD1 for D (5 bases). V shed 5 bases and J shed 2 bases, with 16 bases lying between them. The CDR3 sequence is 15 residues long. Germline V lookup: CDR1 MNHEY, CDR2 SMNVEV (reference sequence). Written as DNA, the CDR3 is TGTGCCAGCAGTCTTCGTCCGACAGCAACCTACGAGCAGTACTTC. This encodes CASSLRPTATYEQYF.

The chain combines TRBV5-6 with TRBJ1-4, with no clear D. The V gene lost 4 bases and the J gene lost 0 bases, with 7 bases spanning the gap. The CDR3 covers 14 residues. Germline CDR1 SGHDT, CDR2 YYEEEE. The CDR3 coding sequence is TGTGCCAGCAGCACCAGTGCAACTAATGAAAAACTGTTTTTT. This sequence encodes CASSTSATNEKLFF. The whole variable domain, remainder taken from reference TRBV5-6 and TRBJ1-4, is DAGVTQSPTHLIKTRGQQVTLRCSPKSGHDTVSWYQQALGQGPQFIFQYYEEEERQRGNFPDRFSGHQFPNYSSELNVNALLLGDSALYLCASSTSATNEKLFFGSGTQLSVL.

The sample holds one count of this clone. The chain joins TRBV19 to TRBJ1-2; 10 nucleotides align to TRBD1. The CDR3 covers 17 residues. Germline assignment: CDR1 LNHDA and CDR2 SQIVND (reference sequence). J lost 8 bases, V lost 6 bases, and 18 bases had no gene match. CDR3 DNA: TGTGCCAGTAGCCAAAACCGCAGTCCCGGGACAGGGGTCGGCTACACCTTC. This encodes CASSQNRSPGTGVGYTF. Drawing the rest from reference TRBV19 and TRBJ1-2, the complete variable domain is DGGITQSPKYLFRKEGQNVTLSCEQNLNHDAMYWYRQDPGQGLRLIYYSQIVNDFQKGDIAEGYSVSREKKESFPLTVTSAQKNPTAFYLCASSQNRSPGTGVGYTFGSGTRLTVV.

This rearrangement joins TRBV6-7 to TRBJ2-7; D is possibly TRBD2 (6 bases). TRBV6-7 is an ORF, and what it does is uncertain. Between the trimmed V and J ends, which lost 0 bases and 3 bases, there was a span of 15 bases. This CDR3 is built from 16 residues. The CDR3 sequence: CASSYSMGGHHYEQYF. The CDR3 region has the DNA TGTGCCAGCAGTTACTCGATGGGAGGTCACCACTACGAGCAGTACTTC.

This rearrangement joins TRBV7-2 to TRBJ1-3; 8 bases fit TRBD1. The germline CDR1 and CDR2 sequences are SGHTA and FQGNSA. V lost 5 bases and J lost 2; bases outside the gene matches: 11. The CDR3 has 17 amino acids. CDR3 in amino acids: CASSLLTGVSAGNTIYF. CDR3 nucleotide sequence: TGTGCCAGCAGCCTTCTGACAGGGGTCTCTGCTGGAAACACCATATATTTT.

The gene calls are TRBV11-2 and TRBJ2-3; 9 bases agree with TRBD2. Germline lookup yields CDR1 SGHAT and CDR2 FQNNGV. There are 16 residues in the CDR3. V lost 1 base to trimming and J lost 4 bases; unmatched junction nucleotides: 6. Here the CDR3 DNA reads TGTGCCAGCAGCTTAGGGGCGGGGGGGGCCTCAGATACGCAGTATTTT. Encoded protein: CASSLGAGGASDTQYF.